One sample yielded the 24 T cell receptor beta chains listed below, sequenced in a study of OX40 agonist ivuxolimab in advanced cancers. Libraries were prepared by immunoSEQ multiplex PCR; TCRdb keeps only in-frame clonotypes and omits some of them. The sample includes some 91,000 clones, over 75% of them seen just once. Material: CD4+ or CD8+ T cells sorted from blood, obtained in a trial of the OX40 agonist ivuxolimab. These receptors were collected from an adult with an advanced solid tumor such as melanoma, head and neck, liver or kidney cancer.

The rearrangement uses TRBV9 and TRBJ1-1; the D gene is possibly TRBD1 (6 bases). The germline gives CDR1 SGDLS, CDR2 YYNGEE. Trimming left V 0 bases short and J 4 bases short, with 13 bases between. The CDR3 runs 15 residues. Here the CDR3 DNA reads TGTGCCAGCAGCGTAGTGGGGGCGCGAGTCACTGAAGCTTTCTTT. Translated, it gives CASSVVGARVTEAFF.

This sequence joins TRBV28 and TRBJ1-2; TRBD1 matches 7 bases. V shed 5 bases and J 5 bases; nucleotides not matched to a gene: 5. CDR1 and CDR2 from the germline V gene are MDHEN and SYDVKM. This CDR3 is built from 13 residues. In DNA form, the CDR3 reads TGTGCCAGCAGTCAGACAGGGCTATATGGCTACACCTTC. It specifies CASSQTGLYGYTF.

The CDR3 here is CASSLTDSYEQYF. CDR3 bases: TGTGCCAGCAGTTTGACAGACTCCTACGAGCAGTACTTC. This chain connects TRBV28 to TRBJ2-7; D is perhaps TRBD1 (5 bases). CDR3 length: 13 residues. Germline lookup yields CDR1 MDHEN and CDR2 SYDVKM. V shed 3 bases and J shed 0 bases, with 6 bases lying between them.

DNA of the CDR3: TGTGCCAGCAGCGTAGAATCCCTAATAGGGACCCAGTACTTC. This encodes CASSVESLIGTQYF. V is TRBV9 and J is TRBJ2-5; D is ambiguous. This CDR3 has 14 residues. Deletions cut 0 bases from V and 7 bases from J, with 13 bases between. Germline V CDR1 and CDR2: SGDLS, YYNGEE.

This clone was recorded once. The V and J genes are TRBV7-8 and TRBJ2-3; D is unclear. Germline lookup yields CDR1 SGHVS and CDR2 FQNEAQ. The CDR3 spans 13 residues. Trimming removed 10 bases from V and 6 bases from J, with 17 bases in between. CDR3 DNA: TGTGCCATCGCCGCCCGTGTGGGTGATACGCAGTATTTT. The encoded protein is CAIAARVGDTQYF. Full variable domain (missing parts from reference TRBV7-8 and TRBJ2-3): GAGVSQSPRYKVAKRGQDVALRCDPISGHVSLFWYQQALGQGPEFLTYFQNEAQLDKSGLPSDRFFAERPEGSVSTLKIQRTQQEDSAVYLCAIAARVGDTQYFGPGTRLTVL.

The chain couples TRBV9 to TRBJ2-5, with 9 nucleotides matching TRBD1. CDR3 size: 15 residues. Germline trimming cut 4 bases from V and 5 bases from J; bases unmatched to any gene: 9. Germline V lookup: CDR1 SGDLS, CDR2 YYNGEE. CDR3 DNA sequence: TGTGCCAGCAGCACCGGACAGGGGCGGTGGGAGACCCAGTACTTC. This translates into CASSTGQGRWETQYF.

J is TRBJ1-1 and V is TRBV2; no firm D call. The germline V gene has CDR1 SNHLY and CDR2 FYNNEI. Trimming took off 4 bases at V and 0 bases at J, with 12 bases between the two ends. CDR3 length: 15 amino acids. This CDR3 reads CASSGVPSMNTEAFF. CDR3 coding DNA: TGTGCCAGCAGTGGGGTCCCTAGCATGAACACTGAAGCTTTCTTT.

The chain links TRBV4-2 to TRBJ1-3, with TRBD1 as a possible D gene (5 bases). The CDR3 extends over 15 amino acids. With 0 bases removed from V and 4 bases from J, the gap between germline ends came to 10 bases. The germline V gene encodes CDR1 LGHNA and CDR2 YNFKEQ. The CDR3 coding sequence is TGTGCCAGCAGCCAAGAAGGAGGGGCGGGAAACACCATATATTTT. Translation: CASSQEGGAGNTIYF.

In its sample, this clone was seen once. The CDR3 DNA follows: TGTGCCAGCAGTTATAACAGGGCGCCTGGGGCCAACGTCCTGACTTTC. This gives the protein CASSYNRAPGANVLTF. V and J are TRBV6-6 and TRBJ2-6; possible D gene TRBD1, 6 bases. Trimming removed 3 bases from V and 2 bases from J, with 11 bases in between. Germline values: CDR1 MNHNY, CDR2 SVGAGI (reference sequence). The CDR3 contains 16 residues.

This rearrangement joins TRBV5-1 to TRBJ2-7; 9 positions agree with TRBD2. The CDR3 covers 16 residues. J gave up 7 bases and V 0 bases, and 11 bases lay outside the gene matches. From germline, CDR1 is SGHRS and CDR2 YFSETQ. This chain's CDR3 is CASSLAQLAGSREQYF. As DNA, the CDR3 is TGCGCCAGCAGCTTGGCCCAGCTAGCGGGGTCGAGGGAGCAGTACTTC.

CDR3 in DNA: TGTGCCAGCAGAACCGGGACTAGCGGGAGAGAGACCCAGTACTTC. This encodes CASRTGTSGRETQYF. V usage is TRBV6-1 and J usage is TRBJ2-5, with TRBD2 matching over 14 bases. The germline V gene encodes CDR1 MNHNS and CDR2 SASEGT. This CDR3 comprises 15 residues. V dropped 6 bases and J dropped 4; count of bases not matched to a gene: 4.

This clone was detected only once. The chain combines TRBV15 with TRBJ1-2; D is perhaps TRBD1 (5 bases). This CDR3 is 14 amino acids long. Per germline, CDR1 LNHNV and CDR2 YYDKDF (reference sequence). The V gene lost 2 bases and the J gene lost 1 base, with 8 bases spanning the gap. The CDR3, as DNA: TGTGCCACCAGCAGAACAGGCCTTAACTATGGCTACACCTTC. It yields the protein CATSRTGLNYGYTF.

The rearrangement uses TRBV28 and TRBJ1-4; D is perhaps TRBD1 (5 bases). The ends were cut back, 7 bases at V and 8 bases at J, with 20 bases in the middle. The germline gives CDR1 MDHEN, CDR2 SYDVKM. The CDR3 covers 15 residues. Here the CDR3 DNA reads TGTGCCAGCAAAAGGGACGGAGTGATACCAGAAAAACTGTTTTTT. It translates to CASKRDGVIPEKLFF.

This rearrangement joins TRBV9 to TRBJ2-3; D is perhaps TRBD1 (6 bases). This CDR3 comprises 14 residues. Between the trimmed V and J ends, which lost 4 bases and 3 bases, there was a span of 12 bases. CDR1 SGDLS and CDR2 YYNGEE come from the germline V gene. DNA for the CDR3: TGTGCCAGCAGCAGAGGGGGAGTTACAGATACGCAGTATTTT. Translated, it gives CASSRGGVTDTQYF.

The chain is built from TRBV5-5 and TRBJ2-5; TRBD1 matches at 10 bases. The germline V gene has CDR1 SGHKS and CDR2 YYEKEE (reference sequence). The CDR3 has 16 amino acids. The J segment lost 3 bases and the V segment lost 1 base, leaving 6 bases of the junction unmatched. The CDR3 bases are TGTGCCAGCAGCTTGTGGGCCGGGACAGGGGAAGAGACCCAGTACTTC. This sequence encodes CASSLWAGTGEETQYF.

The V gene is TRBV9, the J gene TRBJ2-5; D unresolved. Germline V CDR1 and CDR2: SGDLS, YYNGEE. The V and J ends lost 4 bases and 5 bases respectively, with 18 bases between them. The CDR3 is 15 amino acids. The CDR3 DNA follows: TGTGCCAGCAGCTCAGGCCGGCTTCCCGTGGAGACCCAGTACTTC. As protein: CASSSGRLPVETQYF.

The V and J genes are TRBV11-3 and TRBJ2-3, with D perhaps matching TRBD1 (5 bases). V lost 2 bases and J 2 bases, leaving 11 bases between the germline ends. The CDR3 spans 15 residues. Germline lookup yields CDR1 SGHNT and CDR2 YENEEA. The CDR3 is CASSLFKGSTDTQYF. In DNA, the CDR3 is TGTGCCAGCAGCTTATTTAAGGGGTCCACAGATACGCAGTATTTT.

The chain links TRBV5-4 to TRBJ1-2; 10 nucleotides agree with TRBD1. CDR3 length: 16 amino acids. Per germline, CDR1 SGHNT and CDR2 YYREEE (reference sequence). The V segment lost 1 base and the J segment 2 bases; nucleotides outside the gene matches: 5. CDR3 coding DNA: TGTGCCAGCAGCTTGTCAGGACAGGGGGAAAACTATGGCTACACCTTC. Translated, it gives CASSLSGQGENYGYTF.

The chain is built from TRBV6-5 and TRBJ2-1, with D perhaps matching TRBD2 (5 bases). Germline V CDR1 and CDR2: MNHEY, SVGAGI. The CDR3 extends over 16 amino acids. Trimming pared 0 bases from V and 10 bases from J, leaving 19 bases between. The CDR3 sequence is CASSYSIGLGSGEQFF. In DNA form, the CDR3 reads TGTGCCAGCAGTTACTCGATTGGTTTAGGGAGCGGCGAGCAGTTCTTC.

V and J are TRBV7-3 and TRBJ2-5; D remains ambiguous. Deletions cut 4 bases from V and 5 bases from J, with 11 bases between. Germline CDR1 and CDR2: SGHTA and FQGTGA. This CDR3 is 13 amino acids long. In DNA, the CDR3 is TGTGCCAGCAGCTATAAACATGGGGAGACCCAGTACTTC. This encodes CASSYKHGETQYF.

This chain uses TRBV5-1 with TRBJ2-3; D possibly corresponds to TRBD2 (7 bases). Trimming removed 2 bases from V and 5 bases from J, with 12 bases in between. CDR3 length equals 14 residues. Germline lookup yields CDR1 SGHRS and CDR2 YFSETQ. The CDR3 reads CASSLGGAGDTQYF. CDR3 coding DNA: TGCGCCAGCAGCTTAGGGGGGGCAGGAGATACGCAGTATTTT.

The rearrangement joins TRBV7-8 to TRBJ1-1, with a possible D match to TRBD1 (6 bases). Trimming stripped 4 bases from V and 2 bases from J, with 14 bases between. Germline CDR1 and CDR2: SGHVS and FQNEAQ. This CDR3 region has 15 residues. The CDR3 bases are TGTGCCAGCAGCTCCCCGGACAGAGCTAACACTGAAGCTTTCTTT. Its protein product is CASSSPDRANTEAFF.

The chain carries TRBV5-1 and TRBJ2-5; D may match TRBD1 or TRBD2 (5 bases each). The length of the CDR3 is 14 residues. The V end was cut by 4 bases, the J end by 4 bases, with 14 bases between. CDR1 and CDR2 from the germline V gene are SGHRS and YFSETQ. CDR3 sequence (DNA): TGCGCCAGCAGCCCCTTACAGAGGGGAGAGACCCAGTACTTC. Encoded protein: CASSPLQRGETQYF.

The chain joins TRBV5-1 to TRBJ2-7, with D tentatively TRBD1 (6 bases). In germline, CDR1 is SGHRS, CDR2 YFSETQ. V shed 0 bases and J shed 3 bases, with 16 bases lying between them. The CDR3 sequence is 16 residues long. CDR3 protein: CASSLARRGQDYEQYF. The DNA for the CDR3 is TGCGCCAGCAGCTTGGCTCGTAGGGGACAAGACTACGAGCAGTACTTC.